This TCR beta chain is from a study of T-cell memory formation after mild COVID-19. Study as a whole: TCR clusters were mostly donor specific.

TCRalpha and TCRbeta libraries used 5'RACE with constant-segment primers and UMIs. TCRdb re-called the 5' RACE reads with MiXCR, one entry per CDR3 protein. The sample records under 550,000 distinct CDR3 sequences, about 20% being singletons. Note on this clonotype: The antigen remains unidentified. A read error may be the cause here, since a much bigger clone is one base away.

The germline CDR1 and CDR2 sequences are SGHRS and YFSETQ. This CDR3 is built from 16 residues. Trimming cost V 4 bases and J 4 bases, with 19 bases left between them. Notes on the study in general: CD8+ contracting clones occupied EMRA, while CD4+ ones occupied mainly CM and EM. Within pre-infection memory, some responding clones were found, suggesting cross-reactive memory joined.

The rearrangement uses TRBV5-1 and TRBJ2-3, with D unclear. The receptor's source is a man between 18 and 35 years old who had mild COVID-19 (a few samples of this study predate the infection). Cell type and time point are not known. The sample was PBMCs or a T cell subset sorted from them (not recorded which). The CDR3 region has the DNA TGCGCCAGCAGCCATGGCAGCTTGGGCCCTTCAGATACGCAGTATTTT. Amino acid sequence: CASSHGSLGPSDTQYF.